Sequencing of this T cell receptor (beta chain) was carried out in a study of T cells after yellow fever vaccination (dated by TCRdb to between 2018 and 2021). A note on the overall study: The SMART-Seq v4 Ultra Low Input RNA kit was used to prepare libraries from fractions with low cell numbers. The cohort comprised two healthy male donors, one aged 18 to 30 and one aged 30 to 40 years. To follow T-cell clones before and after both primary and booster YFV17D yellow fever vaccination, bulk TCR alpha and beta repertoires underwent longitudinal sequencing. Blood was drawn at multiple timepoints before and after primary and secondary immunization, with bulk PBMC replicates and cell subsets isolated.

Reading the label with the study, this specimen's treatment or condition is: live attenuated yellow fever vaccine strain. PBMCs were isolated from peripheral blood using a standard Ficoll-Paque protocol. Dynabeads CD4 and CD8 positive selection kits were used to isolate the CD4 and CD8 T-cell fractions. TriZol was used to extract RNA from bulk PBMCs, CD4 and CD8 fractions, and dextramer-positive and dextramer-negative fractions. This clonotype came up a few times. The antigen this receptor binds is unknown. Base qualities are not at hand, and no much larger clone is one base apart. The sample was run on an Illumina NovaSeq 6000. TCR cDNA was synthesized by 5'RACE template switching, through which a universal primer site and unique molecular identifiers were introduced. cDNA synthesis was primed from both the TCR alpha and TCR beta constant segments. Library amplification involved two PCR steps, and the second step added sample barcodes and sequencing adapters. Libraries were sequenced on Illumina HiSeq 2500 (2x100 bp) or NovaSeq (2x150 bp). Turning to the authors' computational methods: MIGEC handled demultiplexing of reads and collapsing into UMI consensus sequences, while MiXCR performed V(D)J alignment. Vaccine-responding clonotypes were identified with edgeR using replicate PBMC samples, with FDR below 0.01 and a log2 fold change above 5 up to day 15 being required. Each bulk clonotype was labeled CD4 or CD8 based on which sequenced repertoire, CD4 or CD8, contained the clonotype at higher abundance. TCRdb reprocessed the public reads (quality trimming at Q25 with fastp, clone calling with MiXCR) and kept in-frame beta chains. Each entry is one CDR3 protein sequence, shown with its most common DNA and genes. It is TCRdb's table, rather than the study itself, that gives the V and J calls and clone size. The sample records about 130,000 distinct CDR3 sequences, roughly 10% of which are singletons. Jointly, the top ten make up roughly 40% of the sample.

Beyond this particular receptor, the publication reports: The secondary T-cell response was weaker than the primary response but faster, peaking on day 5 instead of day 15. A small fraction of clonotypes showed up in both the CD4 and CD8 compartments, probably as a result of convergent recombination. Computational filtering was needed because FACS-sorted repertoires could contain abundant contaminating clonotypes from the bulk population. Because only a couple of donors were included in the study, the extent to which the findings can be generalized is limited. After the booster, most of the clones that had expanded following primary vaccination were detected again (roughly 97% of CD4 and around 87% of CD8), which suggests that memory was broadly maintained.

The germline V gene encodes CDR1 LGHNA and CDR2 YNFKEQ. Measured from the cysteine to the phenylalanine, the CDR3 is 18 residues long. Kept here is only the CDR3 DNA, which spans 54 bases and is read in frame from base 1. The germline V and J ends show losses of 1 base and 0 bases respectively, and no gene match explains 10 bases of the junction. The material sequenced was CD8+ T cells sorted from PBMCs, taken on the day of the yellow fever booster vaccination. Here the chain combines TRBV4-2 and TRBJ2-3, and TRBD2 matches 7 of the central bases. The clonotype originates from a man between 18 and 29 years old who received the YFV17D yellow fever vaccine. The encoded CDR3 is CASSQGQGTGGSTDTQYF. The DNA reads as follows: TGTGCCAGCAGCCAAGGCCAAGGAACGGGGGGAAGCACAGATACGCAGTATTTT.